The sequence of this T cell receptor (beta chain) was determined in a study of identical twins. TCRdb used MiXCR to reprocess the 5' RACE reads, holding one entry per CDR3 protein. The sample lists around 300,000 distinct CDR3 sequences, under 9% seen once, with over 2% in the top ten. V was clipped by 4 bases and J by 5 bases, with 21 bases between them. Germline CDR1 SGHVS, CDR2 FQNEAQ. The CDR3 spans 17 residues. This clonotype was counted a few times. These data were likewise used in another study, on yellow fever vaccine responses in identical twins.

Material: memory (CD45RO+) T cells sorted from blood. The chain links TRBV7-8 to TRBJ2-1, with D perhaps assigned TRBD1 or TRBD2 (5 bases each). The source is a woman between 18 and 29 years old in good health. CDR3 bases: TGTGCCAGCAGCTACAACCCCCCATCCGGGACGAACAATGAGCAGTTCTTC. Translated, it gives CASSYNPPSGTNNEQFF.